Below are 26 T cell receptor beta chains sequenced from a single sample in a study of T cell responses to AZD1222 COVID-19 vaccine. Repertoires were generated with immunoSEQ multiplex PCR, while TCRdb's copy carries only in-frame clones and drops some. The sample includes roughly 120,000 clones, approximately 93% of them seen just once. This sample comprised peripheral blood, obtained on day 0 of AZD1222 vaccination. The receptors come from an adult in good health.

This sequence joins TRBV27 and TRBJ2-7, with D tentatively TRBD1 (6 bases). The CDR3 length is 14 residues. Germline-derived CDR1 and CDR2 are MNHEY and SMNVEV (reference sequence). V was cut by 4 bases and J by 2 bases, with 12 bases left in between. CDR3 sequence reads: CASSSGTLTYEQYF. CDR3 nucleotides: TGTGCCAGCAGTTCCGGGACATTGACCTACGAGCAGTACTTC.

The chain uses TRBV12-3 or TRBV12-4 and TRBJ2-5; D remains ambiguous. The CDR3 has 11 residues. Trimming stripped 2 bases from V and 5 bases from J, with 3 bases between. The CDR3 spells CASSLMETQYF. DNA of the CDR3: TGTGCCAGCAGTTTAATGGAGACCCAGTACTTC.

The chain uses TRBV4-2 and TRBJ2-6, with 11 bases lining up with TRBD1. Looked up from germline, CDR1 is LGHNA and CDR2 is YNFKEQ. J was trimmed by 4 bases and V by 7 bases; bases with no gene match: 21. The CDR3 totals 21 residues. CDR3 DNA: TGTGCCAGCACCCACTATTCACTGCGGACAGGGGGCGCGTCAGGGGCCAACGTCCTGACTTTC. Protein sequence: CASTHYSLRTGGASGANVLTF.

The chain employs TRBV19 and TRBJ1-1; 8 bases fit TRBD1. This CDR3 is built from 14 residues. The germline gives CDR1 LNHDA, CDR2 SQIVND (reference sequence). With 5 bases clipped from V and 8 bases from J, the junction kept 10 bases outside the gene matches. The CDR3 sequence is CASSDGQGITEAFF. The CDR3 DNA reads as TGTGCCAGTAGTGACGGACAGGGTATTACCGAAGCTTTCTTT. Filled out from reference TRBV19 and TRBJ1-1, the complete variable domain reads DGGITQSPKYLFRKEGQNVTLSCEQNLNHDAMYWYRQDPGQGLRLIYYSQIVNDFQKGDIAEGYSVSREKKESFPLTVTSAQKNPTAFYLCASSDGQGITEAFFGQGTRLTVV.

The chain couples TRBV9 to TRBJ1-1; possible D gene TRBD1, 5 bases. The CDR3 is 14 residues long. V lost 0 bases and J lost 1, with 7 bases in between. Germline-derived CDR1 and CDR2 are SGDLS and YYNGEE. This chain's CDR3 is CASSVATENTEAFF. The CDR3 DNA reads TGTGCCAGCAGCGTAGCGACAGAGAACACTGAAGCTTTCTTT.

The gene calls are TRBV23-1 and TRBJ2-5; a weak D match, TRBD2 (6 bases). TRBV23-1 is an open reading frame, and its role is uncertain. The CDR3 sequence is 17 residues long. Trimming took off 0 bases at V and 9 bases at J, with 23 bases between the two ends. Here the CDR3 reads CASSQSRLVLGPEAQYF. The CDR3 DNA sequence: TGCGCCAGCAGTCAATCTCGACTAGTATTGGGACCGGAAGCCCAGTACTTC.

V and J are TRBV28 and TRBJ2-1; 8 nucleotides agree with TRBD1. The junction had 4 bases not matched to a gene; V was cut back by 1 base and J by 5 bases. Germline V gene data show CDR1 as MDHEN and CDR2 as SYDVKM. This CDR3 spans 15 amino acids. The CDR3 nucleotides read TGTGCCAGCAGTTTATTGGGACAGGCCCACAATGAGCAGTTCTTC. Translating it yields CASSLLGQAHNEQFF.

The chain joins TRBV5-1 to TRBJ2-2, with 7 bases matching TRBD2. The trim removed 5 bases at V and 2 bases at J, leaving 6 bases unmatched. Germline V gene data show CDR1 as SGHRS and CDR2 as YFSETQ. The CDR3 has 15 amino acids. The CDR3 bases are TGCGCCAGCAGTACGTGGGAGGGAAACACCGGGGAGCTGTTTTTT. Amino acids: CASSTWEGNTGELFF.

This clone came up a few times. The chain uses TRBV6-5 and TRBJ1-3; 7 bases fit TRBD1. The CDR3 totals 16 residues. V lost 2 bases to trimming and J lost 0 bases; unmatched junction nucleotides: 4. From germline, CDR1 is MNHEY and CDR2 SVGAGI. The CDR3 DNA is TGTGCCAGCAGTTACCCAACAGGGGTCTCTGGAAACACCATATATTTT. Encoded protein: CASSYPTGVSGNTIYF.

The V and J genes are TRBV6-5 and TRBJ1-6, with TRBD1 identical over 9 bases. The ends lost 5 bases at V and 9 bases at J; junction bases unmatched: 8. This CDR3 spans 15 amino acids. Germline CDR1 and CDR2: MNHEY and SVGAGI. The CDR3 nucleotides are TGTGCCAGCAGTCTCACCGGACAGGGGACTTCACCCCTCCACTTT. This translates into CASSLTGQGTSPLHF.

This rearrangement joins TRBV11-2 to TRBJ1-1; D ambiguous. V shed 2 bases and J shed 1 base, with 8 bases lying between them. The CDR3 has 14 amino acids. Germline lookup yields CDR1 SGHAT and CDR2 FQNNGV. The CDR3 bases are TGTGCCAGCAGCTTAAGTAGCCCGAACACTGAAGCTTTCTTT. This gives the protein CASSLSSPNTEAFF. Complete variable domain (other parts from reference TRBV11-2 and TRBJ1-1): EAGVAQSPRYKIIEKRQSVAFWCNPISGHATLYWYQQILGQGPKLLIQFQNNGVVDDSQLPKDRFSAERLKGVDSTLKIQPAKLEDSAVYLCASSLSSPNTEAFFGQGTRLTVV.

The chain has TRBV13 and TRBJ1-2; D is perhaps TRBD1 (5 bases). From germline, CDR1 is PRHDT and CDR2 FYEKMQ (reference sequence). The CDR3 covers 12 residues. The germline V and J ends were trimmed by 3 bases and 14 bases, with 16 bases remaining between them. CDR3 amino acids: CASSLSIGGNTF. The CDR3 DNA sequence: TGTGCCAGCAGCTTGAGTATTGGGGGAAATACCTTC.

V is TRBV5-1 and J is TRBJ2-1; a possible D gene is TRBD2 (5 bases). Germline V CDR1 and CDR2: SGHRS, YFSETQ. The CDR3 consists of 15 residues. The V gene lost 3 bases and the J gene lost 9 bases, with 19 bases spanning the gap. As DNA, the CDR3 is TGCGCCAGCAGCTGGCTGGACTCCCGATCAGGTGAGCAGTTCTTC. It translates to CASSWLDSRSGEQFF.

This rearrangement joins TRBV15 to TRBJ1-3; D is ambiguous. From germline, CDR1 is LNHNV and CDR2 YYDKDF (reference sequence). The CDR3 contains 18 residues. The V gene lost 1 base and the J gene lost 0 bases, with 16 bases spanning the gap. This chain's CDR3 is CATSRGVDAEYSGNTIYF. The DNA of the CDR3 is TGTGCCACCAGCAGAGGGGTGGACGCGGAGTACTCTGGAAACACCATATATTTT.

The chain has TRBV29-1 and TRBJ2-5; perhaps TRBD1 as D (6 bases). The CDR3 length is 16 residues. Germline V lookup: CDR1 SQVTM, CDR2 ANQGSEA. Trimming removed 6 bases at V and 1 base at J, with 21 bases between. Here the CDR3 reads CSVTLRHRVTQETQYF. In DNA form, the CDR3 reads TGCAGCGTCACCCTCCGACACAGGGTGACCCAAGAGACCCAGTACTTC.

The chain is built from TRBV28 and TRBJ2-7; D is possibly TRBD1 (6 bases). The CDR3 runs 15 residues. Trimming took 4 bases from V and 3 from J, leaving 16 bases between them. The germline CDR1 and CDR2 sequences are MDHEN and SYDVKM. CDR3 in DNA: TGTGCCAGCAGTTCCTATTGGGACACTATCTACGAGCAGTACTTC. Translating gives CASSSYWDTIYEQYF.

V gene TRBV28 combines with J gene TRBJ1-5; no clear D gene. With 8 bases removed from V and 9 bases from J, the gap between germline ends came to 5 bases. Germline values: CDR1 MDHEN, CDR2 SYDVKM. The CDR3 extends over 9 amino acids. CDR3 sequence (DNA): TGTGCCAGCGGAAGGCCCCAGCATTTT. This translates into CASGRPQHF.

V usage is TRBV5-1 and J usage is TRBJ2-3, with 7 bases that match TRBD2. The length of the CDR3 is 13 residues. Germline lookup yields CDR1 SGHRS and CDR2 YFSETQ. V lost 5 bases, J lost 5 bases, and 5 bases stayed unmatched. The CDR3 nucleotides read TGCGCCAGCAGTCCTACTAGCGTAGATACGCAGTATTTT. Protein sequence: CASSPTSVDTQYF.

The CDR3 is CASSQEFGQGDQPQHF. The CDR3, as DNA: TGTGCCAGCAGCCAAGAGTTTGGGCAGGGTGATCAGCCCCAGCATTTT. The chain uses TRBV3-1 (or the pseudogene TRBV3-2) and TRBJ1-5, with D tentatively TRBD1 (5 bases). V shed 0 bases and J shed 5 bases, with 14 bases lying between them. Germline assignment: CDR1 LGHDT and CDR2 YNNKEL (reference sequence). This CDR3 is built from 16 residues.

V and J are TRBV27 and TRBJ2-3; the D call may be TRBD1 or TRBD2 (6 bases each). This CDR3 has 18 residues. Trimming shortened V by 5 bases and J by 5 bases, and 26 bases separated the two germline ends. Germline V gene data show CDR1 as MNHEY and CDR2 as SMNVEV (reference sequence). The CDR3 region is CASSSLLEASRGEDTQYF. In nucleotides, the CDR3 is TGTGCCAGCAGTAGCTTGTTAGAAGCGTCAAGGGGGGAAGATACGCAGTATTTT.

The chain employs TRBV14 and TRBJ1-1; 9 nucleotides align to TRBD1. Losses at the gene ends were 6 bases for V and 3 bases for J; bases not matched to a gene: 8. Germline V gene data show CDR1 as SGHDN and CDR2 as FVKESK. The CDR3 loop spans 15 amino acids. CDR3 nucleotide sequence: TGTGCCAGCAGTCCAACAGGGGGCTTTCACACTGAAGCTTTCTTT. This sequence encodes CASSPTGGFHTEAFF.

This chain joins TRBV5-1 and TRBJ1-6; perhaps TRBD1 as D (6 bases). The V gene's germline CDR1 is SGHRS and CDR2 YFSETQ. V lost 2 bases, J lost 16 bases, and 16 bases lay in between. This CDR3 comprises 13 residues. The CDR3 DNA reads as TGCGCCAGCAGCTTATGGACAGCACAAGAACTCCACTTT. Translated, it gives CASSLWTAQELHF.

This sequence joins TRBV10-1 and TRBJ1-1, with D possibly matching TRBD1 (6 bases). The CDR3 has 15 residues. V was shortened by 4 bases and J by 2 bases, with 14 bases between the two germline ends. Germline CDR1 and CDR2: WNHNN and SYGVQD (reference sequence). The CDR3 DNA reads as TGCGCCAGCAGTGGCAAAGGGGACAAAAACACTGAAGCTTTCTTT. Amino acids: CASSGKGDKNTEAFF.

This chain connects TRBV12-3 or TRBV12-4 to TRBJ1-1; tentatively, D is TRBD1 (5 bases). V lost 8 bases and J 0 bases, leaving 10 bases between the germline ends. The CDR3 is 13 amino acids. DNA for the CDR3: TGTGCCAGCGCCCGGGACTTGAACACTGAAGCTTTCTTT. Translated: CASARDLNTEAFF.

This sequence joins TRBV6-5 and TRBJ2-3, with TRBD2 matching over 10 bases. V lost 3 bases and J lost 3; bases outside the gene matches: 3. The CDR3 has 15 amino acids. Germline V gene sequence: CDR1 MNHEY, CDR2 SVGAGI. The CDR3 region is CASSYLAGATDTQYF. The CDR3 DNA reads as TGTGCCAGCAGTTATCTAGCGGGAGCAACAGATACGCAGTATTTT.

The chain is built from TRBV28 and TRBJ1-4; no firm D call. Germline lookup yields CDR1 MDHEN and CDR2 SYDVKM. The CDR3 sequence is 12 residues long. Trimming stripped 6 bases from V and 7 bases from J, with 9 bases between. CDR3 sequence (DNA): TGTGCCAGCAGGCCCCGAGGTGAAAAACTGTTTTTT. Translating it yields CASRPRGEKLFF.